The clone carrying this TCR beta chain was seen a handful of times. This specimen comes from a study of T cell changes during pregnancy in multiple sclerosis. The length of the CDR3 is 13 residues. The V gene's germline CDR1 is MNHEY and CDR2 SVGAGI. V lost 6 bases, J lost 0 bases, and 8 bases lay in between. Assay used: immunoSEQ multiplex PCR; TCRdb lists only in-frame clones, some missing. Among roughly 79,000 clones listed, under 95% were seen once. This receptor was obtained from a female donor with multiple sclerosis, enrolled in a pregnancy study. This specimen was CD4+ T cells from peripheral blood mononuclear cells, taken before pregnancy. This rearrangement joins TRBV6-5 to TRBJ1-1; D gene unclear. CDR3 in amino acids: CASSSPVNTEAFF. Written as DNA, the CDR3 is TGTGCCAGCAGCTCGCCGGTGAACACTGAAGCTTTCTTT.